This T cell receptor beta chain was sequenced in a study of T cell responses to AZD1222 COVID-19 vaccine. On the study more broadly: Analyses pooled second doses at about 4 or about 12 weeks.

V was pared by 2 bases and J by 1 base, with 8 bases between. The CDR3 has 14 amino acids. Per germline, CDR1 MNHNS and CDR2 SASEGT. Study-wide results and limits: Nearly half of the spike-specific TCRs reportedly recognize variant regions that carry no mutations. Just a handful of AZD1222 recipients tested seropositive at baseline. Only after the peak T cell response were repertoires sampled.

Note on this clone: Its specificity is not known.

Sequencing was performed with immunoSEQ multiplex PCR; in TCRdb, only in-frame clones are kept and a portion is missing. The repertoire holds about 130,000 clones, with more than 85% as singletons. This TCR was recovered from an adult in good health. The chain joins TRBV6-1 to TRBJ1-1, with D hard to call. This specimen consisted of peripheral blood, obtained on day 0 of AZD1222 vaccination. The CDR3 sequence is CASSEWSGNTEAFF. CDR3 nucleotides: TGTGCCAGCAGTGAATGGTCAGGGAACACTGAAGCTTTCTTT.